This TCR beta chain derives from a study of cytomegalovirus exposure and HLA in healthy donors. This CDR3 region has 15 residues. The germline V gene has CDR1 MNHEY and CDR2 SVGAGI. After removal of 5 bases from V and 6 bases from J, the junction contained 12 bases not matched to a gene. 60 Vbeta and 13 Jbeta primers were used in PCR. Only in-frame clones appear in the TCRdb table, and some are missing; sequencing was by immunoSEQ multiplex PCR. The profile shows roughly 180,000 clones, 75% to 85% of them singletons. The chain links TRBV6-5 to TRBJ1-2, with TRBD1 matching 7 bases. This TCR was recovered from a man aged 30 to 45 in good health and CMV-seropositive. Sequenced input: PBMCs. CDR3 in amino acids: CASSTTEQGFHGYTF. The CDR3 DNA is TGTGCCAGCAGTACAACGGAACAGGGGTTCCATGGCTACACCTTC.